This entry features one T cell receptor beta chain sequence. Its antigen remains unknown. The data originate from a study of T cell responses to AZD1222 COVID-19 vaccine. The study's findings and limits: Dominant at 160-218 and 743-854, vaccine-associated CD4 TCRs also spanned spike.

The CDR3 runs 14 residues. The V gene's germline CDR1 is LNHDA and CDR2 SQIVND (reference sequence). Unmatched junction bases numbered 9, after V lost 7 bases and J lost 5 bases. TCRdb's table, derived via immunoSEQ multiplex PCR, lists solely in-frame clones and lacks some. The table records 180,000 or so clones, approximately 93% of them present only once. The starting material was peripheral blood, obtained 28 days after the second AZD1222 dose. This sequence originates from an adult who received the AZD1222 COVID-19 vaccine. This chain joins TRBV19 and TRBJ2-7; 9 positions match TRBD1. The CDR3 DNA is TGTGCCAGTACCCCCCCGACAGGGGGGGACGAGCAGTACTTC. Encoded protein: CASTPPTGGDEQYF.